These T cell receptor beta chains were read from a single sample in a study of blood T cell repertoires in COVID-19. Profiled with immunoSEQ multiplex PCR; TCRdb holds only in-frame clones, not every one. The sample records 250,000 to 350,000 clones, about 85% being singletons. Sequencing was done on a sample of peripheral blood. The source of these receptors is a human donor with COVID-19, enrolled during active disease. The donor label of this sample is uncertain. Each CDR3 is given with its conserved first and last residue. Fields, in order: CDR3 protein, CDR3 DNA, V gene, J gene, clone size, D gene. A D gene is named only where the DNA matches it firmly. Only some rows state a clone size, as once, few, many or a class for expanded clones.

CASSITGEGETQYF,TGTGCCAGTAGTATAACCGGGGAAGGGGAGACCCAGTACTTC,TRBV19,TRBJ2-5,-,-
CASRTRQGRALILAKNIQYF,TGCGCCAGCAGGACCCGACAAGGGAGGGCACTTATACTAGCCAAAAACATTCAGTACTTC,TRBV23-1,TRBJ2-4,once,TRBD2
CASSVGQGSTEAFF,TGTGCCAGCAGCGTGGGACAGGGAAGTACTGAAGCTTTCTTT,TRBV9,TRBJ1-1,-,TRBD1
CSVQNTGELFF,TGCAGCGTCCAAAACACCGGGGAGCTGTTTTTT,TRBV29-1,TRBJ2-2,-,-
CASSIPRGLYEKLFF,TGTGCCAGTAGTATACCCAGGGGCCTATATGAAAAACTGTTTTTT,TRBV19,TRBJ1-4,-,-
CASSQDVAVNKETQYF,TGTGCCAGCAGCCAAGATGTAGCGGTGAATAAAGAGACCCAGTACTTC,TRBV3-1/TRBV3-2,TRBJ2-5,once,-
CASSLDRDTEAFF,TGTGCCAGCAGCCTGGACAGGGACACTGAAGCTTTCTTT,TRBV11-2,TRBJ1-1,-,TRBD1
CASSPRLAGVADTQYF,TGCGCCAGCAGCCCCCGACTAGCGGGAGTTGCAGATACGCAGTATTTT,TRBV5-1,TRBJ2-3,-,TRBD2
CASSYYPGAGGYYEQYF,TGCGCCAGCAGTTATTATCCGGGCGCAGGGGGATATTACGAGCAGTACTTC,TRBV5-1,TRBJ2-7,-,TRBD1
CASSPGTSVPEQYF,TGTGCCAGCAGTCCCGGGACTAGCGTTCCCGAGCAGTACTTC,TRBV11-2,TRBJ2-7,once,TRBD2
CASSLEGRGTGNYGYTF,TGCGCCAGCAGCTTGGAGGGGCGGGGGACAGGAAACTATGGCTACACCTTC,TRBV5-1,TRBJ1-2,-,TRBD1
CASSGQGGGYGYTF,TGTGCCAGCAGCGGACAGGGTGGGGGTTATGGCTACACCTTC,TRBV9,TRBJ1-2,-,TRBD1
CATSDRTGVDEQYF,TGTGCCACCAGTGACCGGACAGGGGTAGACGAGCAGTACTTC,TRBV24-1,TRBJ2-7,-,TRBD1
CASSQAGGGGETQYF,TGCGCCAGCAGCCAAGCCGGGGGCGGGGGAGAGACCCAGTACTTC,TRBV4-3,TRBJ2-5,-,-
CASSEWAGLYGYTF,TGTGCCAGCAGTGAATGGGCAGGGCTCTATGGCTACACCTTC,TRBV25-1,TRBJ1-2,-,-
CASKGTQMRDTQYF,TGTGCCAGTAAAGGGACACAGATGAGGGATACGCAGTATTTT,TRBV19,TRBJ2-3,once,-
CASSQDYRGQLYSPLHF,TGTGCCAGCAGCCAAGATTATCGGGGACAGCTCTATTCACCCCTCCACTTT,TRBV4-2,TRBJ1-6,-,TRBD1
CASSPDRTHAGNTIYF,TGTGCCAGCAGCCCGGACAGAACTCACGCTGGAAACACCATATATTTT,TRBV7-3,TRBJ1-3,-,-
CACLMASGRYEQFF,TGTGCCTGCCTCATGGCTAGCGGGAGATATGAGCAGTTCTTC,TRBV5-6,TRBJ2-1,-,TRBD2
CASSVGVRWGDEAFF,TGTGCCAGCAGCGTAGGTGTTCGGTGGGGAGATGAAGCTTTCTTT,TRBV9,TRBJ1-1,-,-
CASSPRQGSLNTEAFF,TGTGCCAGCTCACCGCGACAGGGATCTCTGAACACTGAAGCTTTCTTT,TRBV18,TRBJ1-1,few,TRBD1
CASALRSRWSYTF,TGTGCCAGCGCCCTTCGGTCACGATGGAGTTACACCTTC,TRBV6-5,TRBJ1-2,-,-
CASRTELAGGTEQFF,TGTGCCAGCAGGACGGAACTAGCGGGAGGCACTGAGCAGTTCTTC,TRBV2,TRBJ2-1,-,TRBD2
CASSYGSDGTGNTIYF,TGTGCCAGCAGTTACGGAAGCGACGGGACTGGAAACACCATATATTTT,TRBV6-5,TRBJ1-3,-,-
CASSLTRDRNTGELFF,TGTGCCAGCAGCCTCACCCGGGACAGGAACACCGGGGAGCTGTTTTTT,TRBV3-1/TRBV3-2,TRBJ2-2,once,TRBD1
CAWNPQRGEAFF,TGTGCCTGGAACCCCCAACGGGGAGAAGCTTTCTTT,TRBV30,TRBJ1-1,-,-
CASSAVGPSTDTQYF,TGTGCCAGCAGCGCAGTGGGGCCTAGCACAGATACGCAGTATTTT,TRBV9,TRBJ2-3,once,-
CASSLWGGLTGKEQYF,TGTGCCAGCAGTTTATGGGGCGGGCTGACAGGGAAGGAGCAGTACTTC,TRBV28,TRBJ2-7,-,TRBD1
CASQRGLEAFF,TGTGCCAGCCAGAGGGGACTTGAAGCTTTCTTT,TRBV12-3/TRBV12-4,TRBJ1-1,-,-
CASSTSTGVGEQFF,TGTGCCAGTAGTACCTCGACAGGGGTAGGTGAGCAGTTCTTC,TRBV19,TRBJ2-1,-,TRBD1
CAWSVRGGETQYF,TGTGCCTGGAGTGTACGTGGCGGGGAGACCCAGTACTTC,TRBV30,TRBJ2-5,few,-
CASSSLTSYEQYF,TGTGCCAGCAGCTCCCTAACCTCCTACGAGCAGTACTTC,TRBV7-8,TRBJ2-7,-,-
CAISEVETSGSLWQFF,TGTGCCATCAGTGAGGTCGAGACTAGCGGGAGTCTATGGCAGTTCTTC,TRBV10-3,TRBJ2-1,-,TRBD2
CASSGEGWAEAFF,TGTGCCAGCAGTGGGGAGGGTTGGGCTGAAGCTTTCTTT,TRBV25-1,TRBJ1-1,-,-
CASTSSGSAEQYF,TGTGCCAGCACTTCAAGCGGGAGTGCCGAGCAGTACTTC,TRBV7-6,TRBJ2-7,-,TRBD2
CASSQGRVSEKLFF,TGCGCCAGCAGCCAAGGGAGGGTGTCCGAAAAACTGTTTTTT,TRBV4-1,TRBJ1-4,once,-
CASSVTSGPYYEQYF,TGTGCCAGTAGTGTAACTAGCGGACCGTACTACGAGCAGTACTTC,TRBV19,TRBJ2-7,-,TRBD2
CASRRKDQGGDGYTF,TGTGCCAGCAGACGGAAAGACCAGGGTGGTGATGGCTACACCTTC,TRBV6-5,TRBJ1-2,-,-
CSAGGTSLGYGYTF,TGCAGCGCAGGGGGAACTTCCTTAGGCTATGGCTACACCTTC,TRBV29-1,TRBJ1-2,-,TRBD1
CASSQAGEGQPQHF,TGTGCCAGCAGCCAAGCGGGGGAAGGTCAGCCCCAGCATTTT,TRBV3-1/TRBV3-2,TRBJ1-5,-,-